This record looks at one T cell receptor beta chain sequence and its context. This specimen comes from a study of OX40 agonist ivuxolimab in advanced cancers. Repertoires were generated with immunoSEQ multiplex PCR, while TCRdb's copy carries only in-frame clones and drops some. The sample comprises approximately 60,000 clones, approximately 84% of which are singletons, and around 2% rests with the top ten. V was cut by 1 base and J by 8 bases, with 6 bases left in between. CDR3 length: 12 residues. CDR1 and CDR2 (germline): SGHTA, FQGNSA. The origin of this receptor is an adult with an advanced solid tumor such as melanoma, head and neck, liver or kidney cancer. The rearrangement uses TRBV7-2 and TRBJ1-3, with D unresolved. The sample in question was CD4+ or CD8+ T cells sorted from blood, obtained in a trial of the OX40 agonist ivuxolimab. The CDR3 is CASSLGPDTIYF. CDR3 DNA sequence: TGTGCCAGCAGCTTAGGCCCAGACACCATATATTTT.